The 14 T cell receptor beta chains reported below all come from one sample, sequenced in a study of T cell responses to AZD1222 COVID-19 vaccine. TCRdb keeps only in-frame clones here, not all; method: immunoSEQ multiplex PCR. The data show roughly 110,000 clones, with about 83% seen just once and 9% to 15% held by the top ten. Sample: peripheral blood, taken on day 0 of AZD1222 vaccination. All receptors come from an adult in good health.

J is TRBJ2-7 and V is TRBV11-2; 8 bases fit TRBD1. Germline V gene sequence: CDR1 SGHAT, CDR2 FQNNGV. J lost 5 bases, V lost 1 base, and 10 bases had no gene match. This CDR3 spans 16 amino acids. In DNA form, the CDR3 reads TGTGCCAGCAGCTTAGTTTTAGGTCAGGGGGCCCACGAGCAGTACTTC. Its translation: CASSLVLGQGAHEQYF.

The chain is built from TRBV3-1 (or the pseudogene TRBV3-2) and TRBJ2-7; the match to TRBD1 covers 9 bases. CDR1 is LGHDT, CDR2 YNNKEL, per germline (reference sequence). With 2 bases clipped from V and 5 bases from J, the junction kept 4 bases outside the gene matches. The CDR3 sequence is 14 residues long. CDR3: CASSQHDRGNEQYF. The CDR3 region has the DNA TGTGCCAGCAGCCAACATGACAGGGGGAACGAGCAGTACTTC.

V gene TRBV7-2 combines with J gene TRBJ1-2; 8 bases are shared with TRBD1. The CDR3 is made up of 15 amino acids. The V gene's germline CDR1 is SGHTA and CDR2 FQGNSA. V gave up 5 bases and J gave up 8 bases; unmatched junction bases: 13. CDR3 protein: CASSKRGQGSRGYTF. Here the CDR3 DNA reads TGTGCCAGCAGCAAGCGTGGACAGGGCTCTCGGGGCTACACCTTC.

This chain joins TRBV29-1 and TRBJ1-2, with TRBD1 matching 7 bases. V gave up 1 base and J gave up 4 bases; unmatched junction bases: 3. Germline V gives CDR1 SQVTM, CDR2 ANQGSEA. This CDR3 contains 13 residues. CDR3 in DNA: TGCAGCGTTGAAGGCGAGGGGGCCTATGGCTACACCTTC. It codes for CSVEGEGAYGYTF.

The J gene is TRBJ1-2, the V gene TRBV5-4, with D perhaps matching TRBD1 (5 bases). CDR1 SGHNT and CDR2 YYREEE come from the germline V gene (reference sequence). Trimming took 3 bases from V and 4 from J, leaving 16 bases between them. This CDR3 is built from 15 residues. The CDR3 nucleotides are TGTGCCAGCAGCTCCCGAGGGGAATCGGGCTATGGCTACACCTTC. Translation: CASSSRGESGYGYTF.

The J gene is TRBJ1-4, the V gene TRBV3-1 (or the pseudogene TRBV3-2); D is unclear. Germline V gene sequence: CDR1 LGHDT, CDR2 YNNKEL (reference sequence). Trimming removed 3 bases at V and 0 bases at J, with 8 bases between. There are 15 residues in the CDR3. Here the CDR3 DNA reads TGTGCCAGCAGCCAGAACAGCCCAACTAATGAAAAACTGTTTTTT. It encodes CASSQNSPTNEKLFF.

V usage is TRBV14 and J usage is TRBJ1-1; perhaps TRBD1 as D (5 bases). CDR3 length equals 19 residues. Germline V gene lookup returns CDR1 SGHDN and CDR2 FVKESK. Between the trimmed V and J ends, which lost 1 base and 3 bases, there was a span of 24 bases. CDR3: CASSQGPSSGLQGDTEAFF. In nucleotides, the CDR3 is TGTGCCAGCAGCCAAGGCCCCTCGTCGGGTCTCCAGGGAGACACTGAAGCTTTCTTT. The full variable domain, with the rest looked up from reference TRBV14 and TRBJ1-1, is EAGVTQFPSHSVIEKGQTVTLRCDPISGHDNLYWYRRVMGKEIKFLLHFVKESKQDESGMPNNRFLAERTGGTYSTLKVQPAELEDSGVYFCASSQGPSSGLQGDTEAFFGQGTRLTVV.

J is TRBJ2-7 and V is TRBV28, with D uncertain. The V end lost 4 bases, the J end lost 11 bases, and 12 bases lay between the germline ends. CDR3 length equals 11 residues. From germline, CDR1 is MDHEN and CDR2 SYDVKM. The CDR3 sequence is CASSSTAAEYF. CDR3 coding DNA: TGTGCCAGCAGTTCCACGGCGGCGGAGTACTTC.

The chain combines TRBV3-1 (or the pseudogene TRBV3-2) with TRBJ1-2; 7 bases agree with TRBD1. Germline lookup yields CDR1 LGHDT and CDR2 YNNKEL (reference sequence). J lost 4 bases, V lost 2 bases, and 10 bases had no gene match. The CDR3 totals 16 residues. CDR3 DNA: TGTGCCAGCAGCCAATCGAGGGGGACAGTCCTCTATGGCTACACCTTC. Translation: CASSQSRGTVLYGYTF.

The chain employs TRBV14 and TRBJ1-2; TRBD1 agrees at 9 bases. Germline V gene sequence: CDR1 SGHDN, CDR2 FVKESK. The V gene end was trimmed by 4 bases and the J gene end by 2 bases; junction bases not matched to a gene: 5. The CDR3 sequence is 15 residues long. The CDR3, as DNA: TGTGCCAGCAGCCCTTCCGGGACAGGGAACTATGGCTACACCTTC. Encoded protein: CASSPSGTGNYGYTF.

The V call is TRBV9, the J call TRBJ2-2, with D perhaps TRBD1 (6 bases). Germline values: CDR1 SGDLS, CDR2 YYNGEE. The CDR3 is 17 residues long. V lost 0 bases and J lost 0, with 12 bases in between. This CDR3 reads CASSVGPGVANTGELFF. The CDR3 DNA reads as TGTGCCAGCAGCGTAGGGCCAGGGGTAGCGAACACCGGGGAGCTGTTTTTT.

The chain recombines TRBV19 with TRBJ2-2; a possible D gene is TRBD1 (6 bases). The V gene's germline CDR1 is LNHDA and CDR2 SQIVND (reference sequence). Trimming took off 10 bases at V and 2 bases at J, with 14 bases between the two ends. The CDR3 length is 14 residues. The CDR3 sequence: CATDSGANTGELFF. Here the CDR3 DNA reads TGTGCCACCGATTCAGGGGCCAACACCGGGGAGCTGTTTTTT.

This clone showed up just once. V is TRBV6-2 or TRBV6-3 and J is TRBJ2-1; D remains unclear. The CDR3 is 14 amino acids. Trimming removed 0 bases at V and 4 bases at J, with 7 bases between. CDR1 is MNHEY, CDR2 SVGEGT, per germline. In DNA, the CDR3 is TGTGCCAGCAGTTACTCGCGGCTTTACAATGAGCAGTTCTTC. Amino acids: CASSYSRLYNEQFF.

Written as DNA, the CDR3 is TGCGCCAGCAGCATCACAGGACAGAGCGGGGGGGAACTGTTTTTT. Translated, it gives CASSITGQSGGELFF. The V and J genes are TRBV5-1 and TRBJ1-4; D is perhaps TRBD1 (6 bases). The germline V and J ends were trimmed by 4 bases and 12 bases, with 22 bases remaining between them. This CDR3 comprises 15 residues. Per the germline V gene, CDR1 is SGHRS and CDR2 is YFSETQ.